Shown below are 14 T cell receptor beta chains from a single sample sequenced in a study of cytomegalovirus exposure and HLA in healthy donors listed by TCRdb under 2017. To prepare the library, the immunoSEQ multiplex PCR assay was applied. For the multiplex PCR, a mixture combining 60 forward primers for TCR Vbeta segments and 13 reverse primers for TCR Jbeta segments was used. The table comes from immuneACCESS by way of TCRdb, which keeps in-frame sequences with V and J called. Part of the clones is missing from these tables; in studies checked, under half for an unresolved V gene and the rest for unknown reasons. Across this sample there are hundreds of thousands of clones, with roughly 79% seen only once. Jointly, the top ten make up under 2% of the sample. The sample was PBMCs. Source of these receptors: a man between 18 and 35 years old in good health and CMV-seronegative.

The chain carries TRBV6-1 and TRBJ1-5; a possible D gene is TRBD1 (6 bases). Trimming removed 0 bases at V and 6 bases at J, with 15 bases between. In germline, CDR1 is MNHNS, CDR2 SASEGT. This CDR3 has 16 amino acids. In DNA, the CDR3 is TGTGCCAGCAGTGAAGCGTCACAGGGATTAGGTCAGCCCCAGCATTTT. Its protein product is CASSEASQGLGQPQHF.

This clone occurred once. The V gene is TRBV10-3, the J gene TRBJ2-2, with D perhaps TRBD2 (5 bases). V was cut by 0 bases and J by 1 base, with 6 bases left in between. Germline lookup yields CDR1 ENHRY and CDR2 SYGVKD. The CDR3 length is 15 residues. The CDR3 reads CAISESRGNTGELFF. CDR3 nucleotides: TGTGCCATCAGTGAGTCCCGGGGGAACACCGGGGAGCTGTTTTTT.

The V call is TRBV6-1, the J call TRBJ1-5; D uncertain. The germline CDR1 and CDR2 sequences are MNHNS and SASEGT. Trimming cost V 0 bases and J 0 bases, with 9 bases left between them. This CDR3 region has 16 residues. The CDR3 nucleotides read TGTGCCAGCAGTGAAGCGGTCAGGTCTAGCAATCAGCCCCAGCATTTT. Translating gives CASSEAVRSSNQPQHF.

The chain employs TRBV21-1 and TRBJ2-3; TRBD1 is the table's D call and was not checked against the DNA. TRBV21-1 is a pseudogene locus. The CDR3 loop spans 19 amino acids. The CDR3 DNA reads as TGTGCCAGCAGCCCAAGATCGGACAGGGGGCTTGGTTGCACAGATACGCAGTATTTT. Residues: CASSPRSDRGLGCTDTQYF.

CDR3 in amino acids: CSARTGSNYGYTF. CDR3 nucleotide sequence: TGCAGCGCCCGGACAGGCTCTAACTATGGCTACACCTTC. The chain uses TRBV29-1 and TRBJ1-2, with 7 bases aligning to TRBD1. J was trimmed by 0 bases and V by 7 bases; bases with no gene match: 5. The CDR3 is 13 amino acids. The V gene's germline CDR1 is SQVTM and CDR2 ANQGSEA.

The V gene is TRBV15, the J gene TRBJ2-3; TRBD1 might be the D (5 bases). The CDR3 totals 16 residues. From germline, CDR1 is LNHNV and CDR2 YYDKDF (reference sequence). V lost 3 bases, J lost 1 base, and 14 bases lay in between. This CDR3 reads CATSREGDGGTDTQYF. Written as DNA, the CDR3 is TGTGCCACCAGCAGGGAAGGGGATGGAGGCACAGATACGCAGTATTTT. The variable domain in full, completed from reference TRBV15 and TRBJ2-3, reads DAMVIQNPRYQVTQFGKPVTLSCSQTLNHNVMYWYQQKSSQAPKLLFHYYDKDFNNEADTPDNFQSRRPNTSFCFLDIRSPGLGDTAMYLCATSREGDGGTDTQYFGPGTRLTVL.

The chain joins TRBV28 to TRBJ1-5; TRBD1 might be the D (5 bases). Germline values: CDR1 MDHEN, CDR2 SYDVKM. This CDR3 contains 21 residues. Trimming took 2 bases from V and 0 from J, leaving 26 bases between them. The chain's CDR3 is CASSLNPLVKGRSYSNQPQHF. Written as DNA, the CDR3 is TGTGCCAGCAGTTTAAACCCCCTAGTGAAGGGGCGGTCTTATAGCAATCAGCCCCAGCATTTT.

The chain combines TRBV19 with TRBJ2-5; 7 bases are shared with TRBD1. CDR3 size: 14 residues. V lost 3 bases to trimming and J lost 2 bases; unmatched junction nucleotides: 3. Germline V gives CDR1 LNHDA, CDR2 SQIVND (reference sequence). CDR3: CASSITDRQETQYF. CDR3 sequence (DNA): TGTGCCAGTAGTATTACGGACAGGCAAGAGACCCAGTACTTC.

The chain joins TRBV6-1 to TRBJ2-3; the D gene is possibly TRBD1 (5 bases). The CDR3 has 12 amino acids. Trimming pared 4 bases from V and 4 bases from J, leaving 6 bases between. The germline V gene encodes CDR1 MNHNS and CDR2 SASEGT. The CDR3 DNA reads as TGTGCCAGCAGTGTACAGGCAGATACGCAGTATTTT. It codes for CASSVQADTQYF.

The chain has TRBV5-8 and TRBJ2-2; D may be TRBD2 (7 bases). The CDR3 sequence is 18 residues long. Trimming removed 2 bases at V and 4 bases at J, with 21 bases between. Germline loops: CDR1 SGHTS, CDR2 YDEGEE. The CDR3 here is CASSFLGGAGGSTGELFF. The CDR3 DNA reads TGTGCCAGCAGCTTCTTGGGGGGGGCTGGTGGCAGCACCGGGGAGCTGTTTTTT. Full variable domain (rest looked up from reference TRBV5-8 and TRBJ2-2): EAGVTQSPTHLIKTRGQQATLRCSPISGHTSVYWYQQALGLGLQFLLWYDEGEERNRGNFPPRFSGRQFPNYSSELNVNALELEDSALYLCASSFLGGAGGSTGELFFGEGSRLTVL.

The chain has TRBV7-2 and TRBJ1-5; D gene unclear. The germline V gene encodes CDR1 SGHTA and CDR2 FQGNSA. V was shortened by 7 bases and J by 0 bases, with 16 bases between the two germline ends. The length of the CDR3 is 16 residues. The CDR3 nucleotides read TGTGCCAGCAACGACCAGGCCGTGGGTAGCAATCAGCCCCAGCATTTT. Amino acids: CASNDQAVGSNQPQHF. Using reference TRBV7-2 and TRBJ1-5 for the parts outside the CDR3, the full variable domain is GAGVSQSPSNKVTEKGKDVELRCDPISGHTALYWYRQSLGQGLEFLIYFQGNSAPDKSGLPSDRFSAERTGGSVSTLTIQRTQQEDSAVYLCASNDQAVGSNQPQHFGDGTRLSIL.

This chain links TRBV29-1 with TRBJ2-7; D not resolved. The germline V gene has CDR1 SQVTM and CDR2 ANQGSEA. Between the trimmed V and J ends, which lost 4 bases and 0 bases, there was a span of 7 bases. The CDR3 is 12 amino acids. The DNA of the CDR3 is TGCAGCGTTGTCAGCGTCTCCTACGAGCAGTACTTC. Protein sequence: CSVVSVSYEQYF.

This chain connects TRBV28 to TRBJ1-5; D gene unclear. Germline V gene lookup returns CDR1 MDHEN and CDR2 SYDVKM. The CDR3 is made up of 10 amino acids. V shed 5 bases and J shed 12 bases, with 8 bases lying between them. Here the CDR3 DNA reads TGTGCCAGCAGTCGAAAACTCCAGCATTTT. This gives the protein CASSRKLQHF.

J is TRBJ1-5 and V is TRBV15, with 9 bases that match TRBD1. J gave up 6 bases and V 3 bases, and 9 bases lay outside the gene matches. Germline V gene sequence: CDR1 LNHNV, CDR2 YYDKDF (reference sequence). This CDR3 is 16 amino acids long. CDR3 coding DNA: TGTGCCACCAGCAGGAGCCTGACAGGGGGTCCTCAGCCCCAGCATTTT. It yields the protein CATSRSLTGGPQPQHF.